The 8 T cell receptor beta chains listed next were all sequenced from one sample in a study of blood T cells in healthy people across ages. The second PCR ran about 6 to 12 cycles with a sample-barcoded 5' primer and J-beta primers. Each CDR3 protein is one row after TCRdb ran MiXCR on the 5' RACE reads. This sample carries about 1.5 million distinct CDR3 sequences, 40% to 45% of them seen once, and the ten largest clones take approximately 4%. The sequencing sample was made of blood. The receptors were gathered from a woman aged 18 to 35 in good health.

The rearrangement links TRBV7-2 to TRBJ1-5; D ambiguous. CDR3 length: 15 residues. CDR1 SGHTA and CDR2 FQGNSA come from the germline V gene. V was cut by 8 bases and J by 0 bases, with 14 bases left in between. CDR3 region: CASEPGGSSNQPQHF. The CDR3 DNA is TGTGCCAGCGAACCGGGCGGGAGTAGCAATCAGCCCCAGCATTTT.

This chain joins TRBV20-1 and TRBJ2-3; TRBD2 matches at 8 bases. V was pared by 2 bases and J by 6 bases, with 7 bases of the junction left unmatched. Germline lookup yields CDR1 DFQATT and CDR2 SNEGSKA (reference sequence). CDR3 length: 14 residues. CDR3 sequence (DNA): TGCAGTGCTAGATCCAGCGGGGGACCGGATACGCAGTATTTT. Translation: CSARSSGGPDTQYF.

The rearrangement links TRBV20-1 to TRBJ2-3; the match to TRBD2 covers 12 bases. In germline, CDR1 is DFQATT, CDR2 SNEGSKA (reference sequence). CDR3 size: 17 residues. The junction had 9 bases not matched to a gene; V was cut back by 5 bases and J by 0 bases. The DNA for the CDR3 is TGCAGTGCTTCGACTAGCGGGGGCCCTCTTAGCACAGATACGCAGTATTTT. It yields the protein CSASTSGGPLSTDTQYF.

This chain uses TRBV29-1 with TRBJ1-1; D unclear. The length of the CDR3 is 16 residues. Trimming removed 6 bases at V and 1 base at J, with 21 bases between. Germline CDR1 SQVTM, CDR2 ANQGSEA. The CDR3 is CSVEDGRRTPNTEAFF. CDR3 sequence (DNA): TGCAGCGTAGAGGACGGGAGGCGGACCCCGAACACTGAAGCTTTCTTT.

The chain uses TRBV12-3 or TRBV12-4 and TRBJ2-1; the match to TRBD2 covers 7 bases. J gave up 3 bases and V 3 bases, and 5 bases lay outside the gene matches. This CDR3 spans 15 amino acids. In nucleotides, the CDR3 is TGTGCCAGCAGTTTCCTAGCGGCCCGCTACAATGAGCAGTTCTTC. Translation: CASSFLAARYNEQFF.

The chain is built from TRBV20-1 and TRBJ1-6; D remains ambiguous. Germline CDR1 and CDR2: DFQATT and SNEGSKA (reference sequence). V was trimmed by 5 bases and J by 7 bases, leaving 18 bases between them. This CDR3 comprises 15 residues. This CDR3 reads CSAFHPGRSNSPLHF. Written as DNA, the CDR3 is TGCAGTGCTTTTCATCCCGGACGGTCGAATTCACCCCTCCACTTT.

The V call is TRBV12-3 or TRBV12-4, the J call TRBJ1-1; D is unclear. Trimming left V 6 bases short and J 1 base short, with 9 bases between. The CDR3 totals 13 residues. CDR3 sequence (DNA): TGTGCCAGCAGCTGCGAGGGGAACACTGAAGCTTTCTTT. It is translated as CASSCEGNTEAFF.

This clonotype was seen a few times. This chain joins TRBV20-1 and TRBJ2-7; 10 bases agree with TRBD2. Losses at the gene ends were 0 bases for V and 6 bases for J; bases not matched to a gene: 8. This CDR3 is built from 15 residues. From germline, CDR1 is DFQATT and CDR2 SNEGSKA (reference sequence). CDR3 sequence (DNA): TGCAGTGCTAGAGATCGTTCCCTAGCGGGAGTCGAGCAGTACTTC. Encoded protein: CSARDRSLAGVEQYF.